The present TCR beta chain was sequenced within a study of T cells in Graves' hyperthyroidism and ophthalmopathy. Study-level results: Ophthalmopathy got predicted by the model a median around six months before its onset.

From RNA transcripts, TCR beta CDR3 regions were amplified. A first-round RT-PCR of the TCR CDR3 used the HTBI primer set. TCRdb itself ran the multiplex PCR reads through MiXCR, one entry per CDR3 protein. The sample records approximately 560,000 distinct CDR3 sequences, roughly 14% being singletons. This clonotype was picked up a small number of times. What it binds is not known. CDR1 and CDR2 from the germline V gene are MNHEY and SVGEGT. This CDR3 is 14 amino acids long. J was trimmed by 9 bases and V by 9 bases; bases with no gene match: 8. The genes are TRBV6-2 or TRBV6-3 and TRBJ2-1; 13 nucleotides align to TRBD2. The clonotype was recovered from a woman under 40 with Graves' hyperthyroidism. Material for sequencing was blood. CDR3 coding DNA: TGTGCCAGTAGAGGACTAGCGGGAGCAGGTGAGCAGTTCTTC. Translating it yields CASRGLAGAGEQFF.